This TCR beta chain was captured by sequencing in a study of blood T cell repertoires in COVID-19. Profiling relied on immunoSEQ multiplex PCR, and the TCRdb table lists in-frame clones only, not all of them. The top ten clones hold approximately 5.4% of a sample with around 54,000 clones, roughly 76% of them seen once. Sequenced: peripheral blood. The TCR comes from a woman aged 60-75 years with acute or convalescent COVID-19.

CDR3 sequence: CASSLGQGIPGELFF. The DNA of the CDR3 is TGTGCCAGCAGCTTGGGGCAGGGTATACCCGGGGAGCTGTTTTTT. V usage is TRBV5-4 and J usage is TRBJ2-2, with a weak D call TRBD1 (5 bases). Trimming took 0 bases from V and 6 from J, leaving 12 bases between them. The CDR3 is made up of 15 amino acids. CDR1 SGHNT and CDR2 YYREEE come from the germline V gene (reference sequence).